This T cell receptor (beta chain) was profiled in a study of cytomegalovirus exposure and HLA in healthy donors. Study-wide results and caveats: In the analysis, some V segments, TRBV6-2 and TRBV6-3 included, were excluded as indistinguishable.

It was with 60 Vbeta and 13 Jbeta primers that the PCR ran. Here immunoSEQ multiplex PCR was the method, and the copy in TCRdb shows in-frame clones only, minus some. The sample records 80,000 to 100,000 clones, over 65% being singletons. Germline CDR1 reads LNHDA; CDR2 reads SQIVND (reference sequence). The CDR3 loop spans 14 amino acids. V lost 5 bases to trimming and J lost 4 bases, with 13 bases between them. On this clone itself: As yet, its antigen is unknown.

The clonotype comes from a woman aged 18-30 years in good health and CMV-seropositive. Sequencing was performed on PBMCs. The chain joins TRBV19 to TRBJ2-3, with D maybe TRBD1 (6 bases). In nucleotides, the CDR3 is TGTGCCAGTAGTGTACAGGGTTTGGCAGATACGCAGTATTTT. Translated, it gives CASSVQGLADTQYF.